This TCR beta chain was recovered during a study of T cells after posttransplantation cyclophosphamide (dated by TCRdb to about 2016). Regarding the research as a whole: Using TRB sequencing, the study followed how the T cell repertoire rebuilt after myeloablative bone marrow transplantation with posttransplantation cyclophosphamide given as GVHD prophylaxis. Up to roughly 3 additional blood samples from 2 to 5.2 years after transplant were also TRB-sequenced in 3 patients, as was pretransplant blood from a handful of patients. TRB sequencing was performed on blood from all 35 or so PTCy patients with 1-year posttransplant specimens. Antigen receptor sequencing covered samples from some 35 PTCy-treated patients and approximately 15 of their related bone marrow donors. TRA and TRB clonality were tightly correlated in several samples, so subsequent TCR analyses focused on TRB only. Public TRB sequences were compared against a database of over 3,000 sequences linked to responses to pathogens, tumor antigens, self-antigens and alloantigens.

Genomic DNA was the input for TRB sequencing, which was run either with the immunoSEQ assay at survey resolution or with the hsTCRB kit. The authors processed their data as follows. The immunoSEQ software handled the initial read processing, while the LymphoSeq R package was used for the repertoire analyses. Clonality was computed as 1 minus normalized Shannon entropy, and a Gini coefficient was also calculated for each TRB dataset. To infer phenotypes in unsorted samples, TRB sequences from sorted subsets of the recipient or donor were mapped onto the unsorted samples of the same recipient. TCRdb carries this immuneACCESS record with in-frame sequences only. Its versions omit some clonotypes, under half of them owing to an unresolved V gene in the studies checked, with the rest unexplained. V, J and clone size are taken as reported in that table, and D and trimming were inferred from the DNA itself. The sample has around 4,600 clones on record, roughly 82% of them singletons. Together, the top ten hold more than 15% of the sample.

Details on this clone: The antigen it binds to is not known. No much larger clone exists at a distance of one base, and base qualities are not known.

Study-wide findings and limitations: The TRB repertoires of T cells infiltrating skin or GI tract showed only limited overlap with the TRB repertoires of T cells in blood. Across approximately 45 patients, TRB clonality was highly associated with recipient CMV seropositivity and CMV reactivation, and PTCy diversity was similar to diversity in CNI/methotrexate controls. Donor-recipient similarity was low at 1-2 months but increased during the first year, and donor CD8+ memory clones often dominated later blood repertoires.

V is shortened by 4 bases, J by 0 bases, and the region joining them spans 10 bases. As encoded in the germline V gene, CDR1 is SGHRS while CDR2 is YFSETQ. The CDR3 runs 15 amino acids, cysteine and phenylalanine included. Left in the record is the CDR3 DNA by itself, 45 bases read in frame from the first base. The meaning of the sample's treatment or condition label: high-dose cyclophosphamide on days +3 and +4 as single-agent GVHD prophylaxis. PTCy patients received busulfan and fludarabine conditioning, a related or unrelated marrow graft, and cyclophosphamide on days +3 and +4. PTCy-treated patients were drawn from a prospective multi-institutional clinical trial. Mononuclear cells from peripheral blood and bone marrow were separated by Ficoll-Hypaque density centrifugation and then cryopreserved.

Source: PBMCs, taken 86 days after allogeneic stem cell transplant with posttransplant cyclophosphamide. The receptor's source is a male patient between 45 and 60 years old who received an allogeneic stem cell transplant from an unrelated donor, was CMV-positive, and had acute GVHD only. Some T cells may derive from the graft donor when a transplant has been performed. In this chain, TRBV5-1 is recombined with TRBJ1-4, and possibly TRBD1, on 6 matching bases. The CDR3 corresponds to CASSPEGATNEKLFF. At the DNA level, the sequence is TGCGCCAGCAGCCCCGAGGGGGCAACTAATGAAAAACTGTTTTTT. Extended through the reference TRBV5-1 and TRBJ1-4 proteins, this CDR3 yields the full variable domain: KAGVTQTPRYLIKTRGQQVTLSCSPISGHRSVSWYQQTPGQGLQFLFEYFSETQRNKGNFPGRFSGRQFSNSRSEMNVSTLELGDSALYLCASSPEGATNEKLFFGSGTQLSVL.